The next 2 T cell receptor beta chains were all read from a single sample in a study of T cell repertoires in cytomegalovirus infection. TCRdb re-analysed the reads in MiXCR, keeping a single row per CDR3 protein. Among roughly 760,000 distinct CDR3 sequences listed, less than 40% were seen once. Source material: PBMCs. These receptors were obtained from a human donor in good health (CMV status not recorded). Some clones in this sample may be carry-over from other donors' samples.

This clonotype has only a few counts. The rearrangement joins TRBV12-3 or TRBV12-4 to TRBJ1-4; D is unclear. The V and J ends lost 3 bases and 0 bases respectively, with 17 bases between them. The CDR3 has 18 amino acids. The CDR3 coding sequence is TGTGCCAGCAGTTTGTTAGTGGGTCTGCTCGCAACTAATGAAAAACTGTTTTTT. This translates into CASSLLVGLLATNEKLFF.

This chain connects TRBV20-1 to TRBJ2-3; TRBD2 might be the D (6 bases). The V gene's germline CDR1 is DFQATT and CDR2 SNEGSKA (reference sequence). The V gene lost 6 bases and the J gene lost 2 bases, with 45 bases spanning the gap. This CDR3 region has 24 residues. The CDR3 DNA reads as TGCAGTGCGAAAGTCGCGGGAAAGGGGCCCCGCCGGGACTCCGATCCACTCTTCACAGATACGCAGTATTTT. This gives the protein CSAKVAGKGPRRDSDPLFTDTQYF.